This is a list of T cell receptor beta chains from one sample in a study of shared clonotypes between healthy human individuals. Repertoires were generated with immunoSEQ multiplex PCR, while TCRdb's copy carries only in-frame clones and drops some. The table shows approximately 2,300,000 clones, with about nine tenths occurring only once. The specimen sequenced was naive CD4+ T cells from PBMCs. The receptors originated from a man aged 18 to 30 in good health. Some clones in this sample may be carry-over from other donors' samples. Each CDR3 is given with its conserved first and last residue. The order of the fields is D gene, J gene, clone size, V gene, CDR3 protein, CDR3 DNA. A D gene is named only where the DNA matches it firmly. Clone size appears in some rows only: once, few, many, or a class for an expanded clone.

D gene: TRBD2; J gene: TRBJ2-3; clone size: NA; V gene: TRBV5-6; CDR3 protein: CASSDRAGSTDTQYF; CDR3 DNA: TGTGCCAGCAGCGATAGAGCGGGGAGCACAGATACGCAGTATTTT
D gene: NA; J gene: TRBJ1-1; clone size: few; V gene: TRBV5-1; CDR3 protein: CASSLRPTNTEAFF; CDR3 DNA: TGCGCCAGCAGCTTGCGCCCCACGAACACTGAAGCTTTCTTT
D gene: NA; J gene: TRBJ2-7; clone size: NA; V gene: TRBV5-4; CDR3 protein: CASREAPSYEQYF; CDR3 DNA: TGTGCCAGCAGGGAAGCGCCTTCCTACGAGCAGTACTTC
D gene: NA; J gene: TRBJ2-3; clone size: NA; V gene: TRBV11-2; CDR3 protein: CASSSLQGRTDTQYF; CDR3 DNA: TGTGCCAGCAGCTCGCTACAGGGTCGCACAGATACGCAGTATTTT
D gene: NA; J gene: TRBJ2-7; clone size: once; V gene: TRBV2; CDR3 protein: CASSTGPPYEQYF; CDR3 DNA: TGTGCCAGCAGTACCGGGCCCCCCTACGAGCAGTACTTC
D gene: TRBD1; J gene: TRBJ1-4; clone size: NA; V gene: TRBV2; CDR3 protein: CASRPQGATNEKLFF; CDR3 DNA: TGTGCCAGCAGACCACAGGGGGCGACTAATGAAAAACTGTTTTTT
D gene: TRBD2; J gene: TRBJ2-3; clone size: NA; V gene: TRBV27; CDR3 protein: CASSIGTSGRGDTQYF; CDR3 DNA: TGTGCCAGCAGTATCGGGACTAGCGGGAGAGGGGATACGCAGTATTTT
D gene: NA; J gene: TRBJ1-1; clone size: NA; V gene: TRBV5-4; CDR3 protein: CASSNLDRRLVNTEAFF; CDR3 DNA: TGTGCCAGCAGCAACCTGGACCGGCGACTGGTGAACACTGAAGCTTTCTTT
D gene: NA; J gene: TRBJ1-2; clone size: NA; V gene: TRBV18; CDR3 protein: CASSLSGDGYGYTF; CDR3 DNA: TGTGCCAGCTCACTCTCTGGGGACGGCTATGGCTACACCTTC
D gene: NA; J gene: TRBJ2-7; clone size: NA; V gene: TRBV27; CDR3 protein: CASSSGDRAYEQYF; CDR3 DNA: TGTGCCAGCAGTTCGGGGGACAGAGCCTACGAGCAGTACTTC
D gene: NA; J gene: TRBJ2-7; clone size: NA; V gene: TRBV5-6; CDR3 protein: CASSPIRGHPYEQYF; CDR3 DNA: TGTGCCAGCAGCCCGATCAGGGGACACCCCTACGAGCAGTACTTC
D gene: NA; J gene: TRBJ2-1; clone size: NA; V gene: TRBV5-1; CDR3 protein: CASSFYPRAGEQFF; CDR3 DNA: TGCGCCAGCAGCTTTTATCCCAGAGCGGGCGAGCAGTTCTTC
D gene: NA; J gene: TRBJ2-1; clone size: NA; V gene: TRBV28; CDR3 protein: CASSSSLIYNEQFF; CDR3 DNA: TGTGCCAGCAGTTCTAGTCTTATCTACAATGAGCAGTTCTTC
D gene: NA; J gene: TRBJ2-1; clone size: NA; V gene: TRBV12-5; CDR3 protein: CASGTRGDNEQFF; CDR3 DNA: TGTGCTAGTGGTACCCGGGGTGACAATGAGCAGTTCTTC
D gene: NA; J gene: TRBJ1-5; clone size: NA; V gene: TRBV10-3; CDR3 protein: CAAGGGEGSNQPQHF; CDR3 DNA: TGTGCCGCGGGTGGGGGGGAAGGTAGCAATCAGCCCCAGCATTTT
D gene: NA; J gene: TRBJ2-1; clone size: NA; V gene: TRBV29-1; CDR3 protein: CSVGEGSYNEQFF; CDR3 DNA: TGCAGCGTTGGCGAGGGTTCCTACAATGAGCAGTTCTTC
D gene: NA; J gene: TRBJ2-1; clone size: NA; V gene: TRBV6-5; CDR3 protein: CASNRGGAYNEQFF; CDR3 DNA: TGTGCCAGCAATAGGGGCGGAGCCTACAATGAGCAGTTCTTC
D gene: TRBD1; J gene: TRBJ2-2; clone size: NA; V gene: TRBV18; CDR3 protein: CASSPGTANTGELFF; CDR3 DNA: TGTGCCAGCTCACCCGGGACAGCGAACACCGGGGAGCTGTTTTTT
D gene: NA; J gene: TRBJ1-2; clone size: NA; V gene: TRBV7-2; CDR3 protein: CASSLMRGEYYGYTF; CDR3 DNA: TGTGCCAGCAGCTTGATGAGGGGCGAGTACTATGGCTACACCTTC
D gene: NA; J gene: TRBJ2-7; clone size: NA; V gene: TRBV11-2; CDR3 protein: CASSLYPRGGTVYEQYF; CDR3 DNA: TGTGCCAGCAGCTTATATCCGCGGGGCGGGACGGTCTACGAGCAGTACTTC
D gene: NA; J gene: TRBJ1-2; clone size: NA; V gene: TRBV6-1; CDR3 protein: CASTRRFYGYTF; CDR3 DNA: TGTGCCAGCACTAGGAGATTCTATGGCTACACCTTC
D gene: NA; J gene: TRBJ1-2; clone size: NA; V gene: TRBV7-6; CDR3 protein: CASSATDYGYTF; CDR3 DNA: TGTGCCAGCAGCGCGACGGATTATGGCTACACCTTC
D gene: TRBD1; J gene: TRBJ1-1; clone size: NA; V gene: TRBV4-3; CDR3 protein: CASSGHRGSVNTEAFF; CDR3 DNA: TGCGCCAGCAGCGGACACAGGGGTTCGGTGAACACTGAAGCTTTCTTT
D gene: NA; J gene: TRBJ1-2; clone size: NA; V gene: TRBV28; CDR3 protein: CASSSSWVNYGYTF; CDR3 DNA: TGTGCCAGCAGTTCGAGCTGGGTTAACTATGGCTACACCTTC
D gene: NA; J gene: TRBJ1-5; clone size: NA; V gene: TRBV28; CDR3 protein: CASSLWARPGGQPQHF; CDR3 DNA: TGTGCCAGCAGTTTATGGGCTCGACCAGGCGGACAGCCCCAGCATTTT
D gene: NA; J gene: TRBJ2-7; clone size: NA; V gene: TRBV6-1; CDR3 protein: CASSVSGPPLDEQYF; CDR3 DNA: TGTGCCAGCAGTGTCTCAGGACCCCCTTTAGACGAGCAGTACTTC
D gene: NA; J gene: TRBJ2-1; clone size: NA; V gene: TRBV10-1; CDR3 protein: CASSEVGDEQFF; CDR3 DNA: TGCGCCAGCAGTGAGGTAGGGGATGAGCAGTTCTTC
D gene: TRBD1; J gene: TRBJ1-1; clone size: NA; V gene: TRBV5-1; CDR3 protein: CASTPVGGERTEAFF; CDR3 DNA: TGCGCCAGCACTCCGGTAGGGGGCGAACGTACTGAAGCTTTCTTT
D gene: NA; J gene: TRBJ2-5; clone size: NA; V gene: TRBV28; CDR3 protein: CASSLSTPETQYF; CDR3 DNA: TGTGCCAGCAGTTTGAGTACCCCAGAGACCCAGTACTTC
D gene: NA; J gene: TRBJ2-3; clone size: NA; V gene: TRBV27; CDR3 protein: CASSVIQGEDTQYF; CDR3 DNA: TGTGCCAGCAGTGTAATACAGGGAGAGGATACGCAGTATTTT
D gene: TRBD1; J gene: TRBJ2-6; clone size: once; V gene: TRBV9; CDR3 protein: CASSLGDRDASGANVLTF; CDR3 DNA: TGTGCCAGCAGCCTCGGGGACAGAGACGCCTCTGGGGCCAACGTCCTGACTTTC
D gene: NA; J gene: TRBJ2-1; clone size: once; V gene: TRBV15; CDR3 protein: CATSREGFGREQFF; CDR3 DNA: TGTGCCACCAGCAGAGAGGGGTTTGGGCGTGAGCAGTTCTTC
D gene: TRBD1; J gene: TRBJ2-5; clone size: NA; V gene: TRBV29-1; CDR3 protein: CSVEGTGGSGETQYF; CDR3 DNA: TGCAGCGTTGAAGGGACAGGGGGTTCTGGAGAGACCCAGTACTTC
D gene: NA; J gene: TRBJ2-3; clone size: NA; V gene: TRBV9; CDR3 protein: CASSRRTDTQYF; CDR3 DNA: TGTGCCAGCAGCAGACGCACAGATACGCAGTATTTT
D gene: TRBD1; J gene: TRBJ2-7; clone size: NA; V gene: TRBV18; CDR3 protein: CASSPGDRASYEQYF; CDR3 DNA: TGTGCCAGCTCACCAGGAGACAGGGCCTCCTACGAGCAGTACTTC
D gene: NA; J gene: TRBJ2-2; clone size: NA; V gene: TRBV7-8; CDR3 protein: CASSLERASGTGELFF; CDR3 DNA: TGTGCCAGCAGCTTAGAACGGGCGTCGGGCACCGGGGAGCTGTTTTTT
D gene: NA; J gene: TRBJ2-2; clone size: NA; V gene: TRBV9; CDR3 protein: CASSAAGGQRVPGELFF; CDR3 DNA: TGTGCCAGCAGCGCCGCCGGGGGGCAAAGGGTCCCCGGGGAGCTGTTTTTT
D gene: NA; J gene: TRBJ2-5; clone size: NA; V gene: TRBV9; CDR3 protein: CASSVGLEGRETQYF; CDR3 DNA: TGTGCCAGCAGCGTAGGGTTGGAGGGTCGGGAGACCCAGTACTTC
D gene: NA; J gene: TRBJ2-7; clone size: NA; V gene: TRBV28; CDR3 protein: CASSLRPGPGLYEQYF; CDR3 DNA: TGTGCCAGCAGTTTACGCCCAGGCCCAGGGTTATACGAGCAGTACTTC
D gene: NA; J gene: TRBJ1-5; clone size: once; V gene: TRBV2; CDR3 protein: CACRGFHNQPQHF; CDR3 DNA: TGTGCCTGCAGGGGTTTTCACAATCAGCCCCAGCATTTT
D gene: TRBD2; J gene: TRBJ2-7; clone size: NA; V gene: TRBV28; CDR3 protein: CASMGGGRTYEQYF; CDR3 DNA: TGTGCCAGCATGGGGGGCGGGAGGACCTACGAGCAGTACTTC
D gene: TRBD2; J gene: TRBJ2-1; clone size: NA; V gene: TRBV5-1; CDR3 protein: CASSPLTSGSYNEQFF; CDR3 DNA: TGCGCCAGCAGCCCCCTCACTAGCGGCTCCTACAATGAGCAGTTCTTC
D gene: NA; J gene: TRBJ1-1; clone size: few; V gene: TRBV6-5; CDR3 protein: CASSYDGFMNTEAFF; CDR3 DNA: TGTGCCAGCAGTTACGACGGATTCATGAACACTGAAGCTTTCTTT
D gene: NA; J gene: TRBJ1-1; clone size: NA; V gene: TRBV28; CDR3 protein: CASTVGGANTEAFF; CDR3 DNA: TGTGCCAGCACAGTGGGGGGGGCGAACACTGAAGCTTTCTTT
D gene: NA; J gene: TRBJ2-1; clone size: NA; V gene: TRBV9; CDR3 protein: CASSGPDYNEQFF; CDR3 DNA: TGTGCCAGCAGCGGCCCCGACTACAATGAGCAGTTCTTC
D gene: NA; J gene: TRBJ1-1; clone size: NA; V gene: TRBV6-5; CDR3 protein: CASSYRPLNTEAFF; CDR3 DNA: TGTGCCAGCAGTTACAGACCGCTCAACACTGAAGCTTTCTTT
D gene: TRBD1; J gene: TRBJ2-1; clone size: NA; V gene: TRBV10-3; CDR3 protein: CAISDTGGEQFF; CDR3 DNA: TGTGCCATCAGTGACACAGGGGGCGAGCAGTTCTTC
D gene: NA; J gene: TRBJ2-5; clone size: NA; V gene: TRBV5-1; CDR3 protein: CASSWAGGQETQYF; CDR3 DNA: TGCGCCAGCAGCTGGGCCGGGGGACAAGAGACCCAGTACTTC